One sample yielded the 19 T cell receptor beta chains listed below, sequenced in a study of blood T cell repertoires in COVID-19. Produced via immunoSEQ multiplex PCR; TCRdb's table is partial and in-frame only. The table records some 200,000 clones, around 88% of them present only once. The sample taken for sequencing was peripheral blood. These receptors were obtained from a man aged 18 to 30 with active or convalescent COVID-19.

The chain recombines TRBV12-3 or TRBV12-4 with TRBJ1-5; D unresolved. V lost 7 bases and J lost 5, with 12 bases in between. This CDR3 has 13 amino acids. The CDR3: CASTLRRDQPQHF. The CDR3, as DNA: TGTGCCAGCACCCTACGGAGAGATCAGCCCCAGCATTTT.

J is TRBJ1-4 and V is TRBV29-1, with D unclear. This CDR3 comprises 11 residues. Germline loops: CDR1 SQVTM, CDR2 ANQGSEA. The V end lost 5 bases, the J end lost 8 bases, and 9 bases lay between the germline ends. The CDR3 nucleotides are TGCAGCGTTAATTCCCAGGAAAAACTGTTTTTT. As protein: CSVNSQEKLFF.

The J gene is TRBJ1-2, the V gene TRBV7-3, with D unclear. Trimming shortened V by 0 bases and J by 5 bases, and 10 bases separated the two germline ends. Germline CDR1 is SGHTA and CDR2 is FQGTGA. The CDR3 totals 14 residues. The CDR3 region is CASSLTGAEYGYTF. For the CDR3, the DNA is TGTGCCAGCAGCTTAACGGGAGCCGAGTATGGCTACACCTTC.

The rearrangement uses TRBV9 and TRBJ2-1, with D perhaps matching TRBD2 (6 bases). V lost 4 bases, J lost 0 bases, and 11 bases lay in between. Germline loops: CDR1 SGDLS, CDR2 YYNGEE. CDR3 size: 15 residues. The DNA of the CDR3 is TGTGCCAGCAGCCGATCCGGGAGCTCCTACAATGAGCAGTTCTTC. This translates into CASSRSGSSYNEQFF. Looking up the rest from reference TRBV9 and TRBJ2-1 gives the full variable domain: DSGVTQTPKHLITATGQRVTLRCSPRSGDLSVYWYQQSLDQGLQFLIQYYNGEERAKGNILERFSAQQFPDLHSELNLSSLELGDSALYFCASSRSGSSYNEQFFGPGTRLTVL.

J is TRBJ2-1 and V is TRBV27, with 12 positions matching TRBD2. The CDR3 contains 15 residues. With V trimmed by 6 bases and J by 3 bases, 3 bases remained unmatched. The germline V gene encodes CDR1 MNHEY and CDR2 SMNVEV (reference sequence). The CDR3 DNA follows: TGTGCCAGCAGGCTAGCGGGAGGGATCTACAATGAGCAGTTCTTC. Translated: CASRLAGGIYNEQFF.

This chain links TRBV7-9 with TRBJ1-1, with 7 nucleotides matching TRBD1. Germline V gene sequence: CDR1 SEHNR, CDR2 FQNEAQ (reference sequence). With 6 bases clipped from V and 4 bases from J, the junction kept 5 bases outside the gene matches. The CDR3 has 13 amino acids. The DNA of the CDR3 is TGTGCCAGCAGGGCAGGGGGTTTCACTGAAGCTTTCTTT. This encodes CASRAGGFTEAFF.

DNA of the CDR3: TGTGCCAGCAGTGATTTTATGGTTTTCGGGAGCACTGAAGCTTTCTTT. It is translated as CASSDFMVFGSTEAFF. This chain joins TRBV6-1 and TRBJ1-1; no firm D call. The ends were cut back, 3 bases at V and 4 bases at J, with 18 bases in the middle. There are 16 residues in the CDR3. CDR1 MNHNS and CDR2 SASEGT come from the germline V gene.

V and J are TRBV19 and TRBJ1-5; 7 bases are shared with TRBD1. This CDR3 region has 15 residues. The junction had 6 bases not matched to a gene; V was cut back by 2 bases and J by 5 bases. The germline V gene has CDR1 LNHDA and CDR2 SQIVND (reference sequence). The CDR3 DNA sequence: TGTGCCAGTAGTATAACGACAGGGCACTATCAGCCCCAGCATTTT. This codes for CASSITTGHYQPQHF.

This clone was observed a few times. The rearrangement joins TRBV6-1 to TRBJ2-7; 7 bases match TRBD1. The germline CDR1 and CDR2 sequences are MNHNS and SASEGT. V was clipped by 3 bases and J by 2 bases; unmatched bases: 4. This CDR3 comprises 14 residues. The CDR3 loop is CASSDRGTTYEQYF. Written as DNA, the CDR3 is TGTGCCAGCAGTGACAGGGGGACAACCTACGAGCAGTACTTC.

The rearrangement joins TRBV3-1 (or the pseudogene TRBV3-2) to TRBJ2-5, with D perhaps TRBD2 (5 bases). The germline V and J ends were trimmed by 5 bases and 3 bases, with 13 bases remaining between them. The length of the CDR3 is 14 residues. The germline CDR1 and CDR2 sequences are LGHDT and YNNKEL (reference sequence). Written as DNA, the CDR3 is TGTGCCAGCAGCGCCCAGGTGAGGGAAGAGACCCAGTACTTC. Protein: CASSAQVREETQYF.

The chain combines TRBV5-1 with TRBJ1-1; D gene unclear. The V end lost 0 bases, the J end lost 4 bases, and 16 bases lay between the germline ends. Germline V gene lookup returns CDR1 SGHRS and CDR2 YFSETQ. This CDR3 has 16 residues. The DNA of the CDR3 is TGCGCCAGCAGCTTGGCCGGTCGGCAGCGCGCCACTGAAGCTTTCTTT. Protein: CASSLAGRQRATEAFF.

This rearrangement joins TRBV27 to TRBJ2-3, with a possible D match to TRBD2 (5 bases). CDR1 is MNHEY and CDR2 is SMNVEV in the germline V gene (reference sequence). The CDR3 contains 12 residues. Trimming stripped 5 bases from V and 5 bases from J, with 8 bases between. As DNA, the CDR3 is TGTGCCAGCAGTCACGGGGAAGATACGCAGTATTTT. This encodes CASSHGEDTQYF.

The chain has TRBV10-3 and TRBJ2-1, with D possibly matching TRBD1 (5 bases). The germline V gene encodes CDR1 ENHRY and CDR2 SYGVKD. The CDR3 totals 15 residues. Between the trimmed V and J ends, which lost 6 bases and 1 base, there was a span of 13 bases. The CDR3 spells CAIRGRAGSYNEQFF. The CDR3 bases are TGTGCCATCAGGGGAAGGGCAGGGTCCTACAATGAGCAGTTCTTC.

The chain links TRBV5-1 to TRBJ2-1, with D maybe TRBD2 (6 bases). CDR3 length equals 15 residues. V was cut by 0 bases and J by 3 bases, with 10 bases left in between. Per germline, CDR1 SGHRS and CDR2 YFSETQ. CDR3 loop: CASSLAGGHYNEQFF. As DNA, the CDR3 is TGCGCCAGCAGCTTGGCCGGGGGTCACTACAATGAGCAGTTCTTC.

In DNA form, the CDR3 reads TGTGCCAGCAGCTCGGGGGGGGAACTGATAGCTTTCTTT. It encodes CASSSGGELIAFF. This chain links TRBV5-4 with TRBJ1-1; D possibly corresponds to TRBD1 (5 bases). Trimming took 3 bases from V and 10 from J, leaving 16 bases between them. The CDR3 is 13 residues long. CDR1 is SGHNT and CDR2 is YYREEE in the germline V gene (reference sequence). Full variable domain (remainder filled in from reference TRBV5-4 and TRBJ1-1): ETGVTQSPTHLIKTRGQQVTLRCSSQSGHNTVSWYQQALGQGPQFIFQYYREEENGRGNFPPRFSGLQFPNYSSELNVNALELDDSALYLCASSSGGELIAFFGQGTRLTVV.

A single count supports this clone. This chain connects TRBV5-1 to TRBJ2-1, with TRBD1 as a possible D gene (6 bases). Trimming pared 3 bases from V and 3 bases from J, leaving 7 bases between. Germline V gives CDR1 SGHRS, CDR2 YFSETQ. The CDR3 loop spans 13 amino acids. The CDR3 is CASSSDSYNEQFF. The CDR3 nucleotides are TGCGCCAGCAGCTCGGACAGCTACAATGAGCAGTTCTTC.

The rearrangement links TRBV7-2 to TRBJ2-7, with 10 bases identical to TRBD2. The CDR3 loop spans 15 amino acids. The V gene's germline CDR1 is SGHTA and CDR2 FQGNSA. Trimming cost V 3 bases and J 9 bases; bases outside gene matches: 11. The CDR3 sequence is CASSFTLAGEFSQYF. CDR3 DNA: TGTGCCAGCAGCTTCACCCTAGCGGGAGAGTTCTCGCAGTACTTC. The full variable domain, in which reference TRBV7-2 and TRBJ2-7 provide the parts outside the CDR3, is GAGVSQSPSNKVTEKGKDVELRCDPISGHTALYWYRQSLGQGLEFLIYFQGNSAPDKSGLPSDRFSAERTGGSVSTLTIQRTQQEDSAVYLCASSFTLAGEFSQYFGPGTRLTVT.

The chain couples TRBV4-2 to TRBJ2-1, with D unresolved. Germline CDR1 is LGHNA and CDR2 is YNFKEQ. The CDR3 contains 16 residues. V lost 0 bases to trimming and J lost 2 bases, with 11 bases between them. CDR3 amino acids: CASSQDRPGTYNEQFF. For the CDR3, the DNA is TGTGCCAGCAGCCAAGATCGGCCAGGTACCTACAATGAGCAGTTCTTC.

The chain has TRBV7-9 and TRBJ2-7; D is perhaps TRBD1 (5 bases). With 0 bases removed from V and 6 bases from J, the gap between germline ends came to 12 bases. Germline values: CDR1 SEHNR, CDR2 FQNEAQ (reference sequence). The CDR3 has 14 amino acids. CDR3 nucleotide sequence: TGTGCCAGCAGCTTAGCAGGGGCTGCTGTCGAGCAGTACTTC. Translated, it gives CASSLAGAAVEQYF.